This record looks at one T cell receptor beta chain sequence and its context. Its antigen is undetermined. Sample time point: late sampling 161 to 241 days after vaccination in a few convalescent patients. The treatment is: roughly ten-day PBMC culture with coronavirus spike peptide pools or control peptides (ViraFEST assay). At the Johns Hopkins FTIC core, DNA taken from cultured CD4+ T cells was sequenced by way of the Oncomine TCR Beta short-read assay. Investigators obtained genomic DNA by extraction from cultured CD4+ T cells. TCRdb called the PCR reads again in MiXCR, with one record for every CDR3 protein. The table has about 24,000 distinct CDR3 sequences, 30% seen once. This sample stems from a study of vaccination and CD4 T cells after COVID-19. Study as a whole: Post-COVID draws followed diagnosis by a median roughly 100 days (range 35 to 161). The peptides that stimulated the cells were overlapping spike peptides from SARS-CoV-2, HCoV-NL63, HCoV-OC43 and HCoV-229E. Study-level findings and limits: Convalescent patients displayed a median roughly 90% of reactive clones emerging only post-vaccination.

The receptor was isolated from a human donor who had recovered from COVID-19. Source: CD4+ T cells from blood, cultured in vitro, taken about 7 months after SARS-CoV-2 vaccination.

The CDR3 DNA sequence: TGTGCCACCAGCAGAGATTGGAGTCGCCAGTACTTC. Residues: CATSRDWSRQYF. The genes are TRBV15 and TRBJ2-4; D uncertain. Germline lookup yields CDR1 LNHNV and CDR2 YYDKDF (reference sequence). This CDR3 region has 12 residues. Trimming pared 0 bases from V and 13 bases from J, leaving 10 bases between.